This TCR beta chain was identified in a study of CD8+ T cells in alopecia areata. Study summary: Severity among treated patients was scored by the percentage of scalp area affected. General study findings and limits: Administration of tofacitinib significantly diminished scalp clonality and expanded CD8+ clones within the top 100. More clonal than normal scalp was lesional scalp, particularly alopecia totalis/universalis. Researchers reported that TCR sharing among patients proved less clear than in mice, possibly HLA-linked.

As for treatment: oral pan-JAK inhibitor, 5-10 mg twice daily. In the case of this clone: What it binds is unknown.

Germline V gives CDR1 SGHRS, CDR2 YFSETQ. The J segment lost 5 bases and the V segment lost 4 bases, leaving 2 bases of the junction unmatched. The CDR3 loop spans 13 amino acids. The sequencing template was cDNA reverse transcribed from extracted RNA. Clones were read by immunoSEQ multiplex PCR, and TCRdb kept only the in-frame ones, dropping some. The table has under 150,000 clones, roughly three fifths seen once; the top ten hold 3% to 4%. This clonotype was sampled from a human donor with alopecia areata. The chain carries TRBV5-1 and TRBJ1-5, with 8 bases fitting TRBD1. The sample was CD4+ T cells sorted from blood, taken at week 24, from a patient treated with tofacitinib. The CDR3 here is CASSLQGDQPQHF. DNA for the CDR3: TGCGCCAGCAGCCTACAGGGGGATCAGCCCCAGCATTTT.